These T cell receptor beta chains were read from a single sample in a study of regulatory T cells in long-lasting Graves disease. One entry per CDR3 protein, called by TCRdb with MiXCR from the multiplex PCR reads. The profile covers 540,000 or so distinct CDR3 sequences, with roughly 14% appearing a single time and roughly a tenth taken by the ten largest. The data were also submitted as part of a second study, on T cells in Graves' hyperthyroidism and ophthalmopathy.

The sequenced sample was peripheral blood mononuclear cells (PBMCs), obtained at new diagnosis, from a patient treated with antithyroid drugs. The receptors derive from a man aged 30-40 years with Graves disease. CDR3s include the opening cysteine and the closing phenylalanine or tryptophan. D genes are given only for firm matches. For some rows the clone size is stated as once, few or many, or as a class when expanded; others skip it.

abundance	v_gene	d_gene	j_gene	CDR3nt	CDR3aa
-	TRBV3-1	TRBD1	TRBJ1-5	TGTGCCAGCAGCCCGACGGGACAGGCCCAAGGGCCCCAGCATTTT	CASSPTGQAQGPQHF
many	TRBV5-1	-	TRBJ2-3	TGTGCCAGCAGCTCCCTACAGACAGATACGCAGTATTTT	CASSSLQTDTQYF
many	TRBV27	TRBD2	TRBJ2-7	TGTGCCAGCATGCGGCTAGCGGGAGCCTACGAGCAGTACTTC	CASMRLAGAYEQYF
-	TRBV9	TRBD1	TRBJ2-7	TGTGCCAGCAGCGGCGGGACAGGGGAGATCCACGAGCAGTACTTC	CASSGGTGEIHEQYF
many	TRBV6-2/TRBV6-3	-	TRBJ1-1	TGTGCCAGCAGCAGGGGTTCCAGCCCTGCAATTTCAGTGACTGAAGCTTTCTTT	CASSRGSSPAISVTEAFF
few	TRBV5-5	TRBD1	TRBJ2-7	TGTGCCAGCAGGCAACCGGGACAGGGGGTCGAGCAGTACTTC	CASRQPGQGVEQYF
-	TRBV29-1	TRBD1	TRBJ2-2	TGCAGCGTCGTATTTACAGGGGCCCTAAGGACCGGGGAGCTGTTTTTT	CSVVFTGALRTGELFF
few	TRBV19	-	TRBJ2-7	TGTGCCAGTAGTTACACCCCCCGGCGGGGCACCTTCTACGAGCAGTACTTC	CASSYTPRRGTFYEQYF
-	TRBV12-3/TRBV12-4	-	TRBJ2-1	TGTGCCAGCAGAGGGGGGACGAGGGGGGACTACAATGAGCAGTTCTTC	CASRGGTRGDYNEQFF
medium-sized	TRBV11-2	-	TRBJ2-3	TGTGCCAGCAGCCCCCAGGGTGACCTTGCGTATTTT	CASSPQGDLAYF
many	TRBV7-8	TRBD1	TRBJ1-2	TGTGCCAGCAGTCAAGCCGGGACAGGGAACTATGGCTACACCTTC	CASSQAGTGNYGYTF
many	TRBV5-1	-	TRBJ1-6	TGCGCCAGCACCGACACTGACTCCTATAATTCACCCCTCCACTTT	CASTDTDSYNSPLHF
-	TRBV10-1	-	TRBJ2-3	TGCGCCAGCAGTGAGTCTGGGGTCTCCGCAGATACGCAGTATTTT	CASSESGVSADTQYF
once	TRBV19	TRBD1	TRBJ2-2	TGTGCCAGTAGTATACCCGTGACAGGGAGAGGCACCGGGGAGCTGTTTTTT	CASSIPVTGRGTGELFF
-	TRBV20-1	-	TRBJ2-5	TGCAGTGCTAGAGTGCCCTGGGTAGAGACCCAGTACTTC	CSARVPWVETQYF
-	TRBV19	-	TRBJ2-1	TGTGCCAGTAGTCCAACAGGAGACGAGCAGTTCTTC	CASSPTGDEQFF
-	TRBV20-1	TRBD1	TRBJ1-2	TGCAGTGCTCCAAAGGACAGGGGGATCTATGGCTACACCTTC	CSAPKDRGIYGYTF
-	TRBV4-1	-	TRBJ1-5	TGCGCCAGCAGCCTCGAGGAGTGGGGAAATCAGCCCCAGCATTTT	CASSLEEWGNQPQHF
few	TRBV7-9	TRBD2	TRBJ2-3	TGTGCCAGCAGCTTAGGGGGTCGCGGCGGGACTAGCGGGACTAGCACAGATACGCAGTATTTT	CASSLGGRGGTSGTSTDTQYF
-	TRBV4-1	-	TRBJ2-3	TGCGCCAGCAGCCAAGCTATCGGGTCTAGCACAGATACGCAGTATTTT	CASSQAIGSSTDTQYF
few	TRBV20-1	-	TRBJ2-1	TGCAGTGCTAGAAGGGAGAATGGAGGCGGCTTAAGTTTCTTC	CSARRENGGGLSFF
-	TRBV20-1	TRBD1	TRBJ1-2	TGCAGTGCTCCGACAGGGAGGTTTAACTATGGCTACACCTTC	CSAPTGRFNYGYTF
few	TRBV19	TRBD2	TRBJ2-7	TGTGCCAGTAGTATCCAACTAGCGAACAACGAGCAGTACTTC	CASSIQLANNEQYF
-	TRBV14	-	TRBJ1-6	TGTGCCAGCAGCCCCAACTACCGTTCACCCCTCCACTTT	CASSPNYRSPLHF
many	TRBV11-2	-	TRBJ2-7	TGTGCCAGCAGCTTAGGACTGGGGGGCGCGTTGGGGCTCGAGCAGTACTTC	CASSLGLGGALGLEQYF
few	TRBV5-5	TRBD2	TRBJ2-1	TGTGCCAGCATCACTAGCGGGAGCTCCTACAATGAGCAGTTCTTC	CASITSGSSYNEQFF
many	TRBV29-1	-	TRBJ2-5	TGCAGCGTTGAAGATCCGCCCGTCCGCCGCACCGGACGGACCCAGTACTTC	CSVEDPPVRRTGRTQYF
many	TRBV20-1	TRBD2	TRBJ2-3	TGCAGTGCTAGCAAGCGGGAGGGGGCAGATACGCAGTATTTT	CSASKREGADTQYF
many	TRBV11-2	-	TRBJ1-2	TGTGCCAGCAGCTCGCAGGGCCTGGGAAACTATGGCTACACCTTC	CASSSQGLGNYGYTF
many	TRBV18	-	TRBJ2-5	TGTGCCAGCTCACCACGGTTAATAGGGTTCCAAGAGACCCAGTACTTC	CASSPRLIGFQETQYF
few	TRBV5-1	TRBD2	TRBJ2-7	TGCGCCAGCAGCTTACCAGCGGGATCTGACGAGCAGTACTTC	CASSLPAGSDEQYF